This paragraph reports one TCR beta chain. The antigen is unknown. The data derive from a study of yellow fever vaccine responses in identical twins. TCRdb reanalysed the RT-PCR reads using MiXCR and keeps one entry per CDR3 protein. The sample carries a few thousand distinct CDR3 sequences, approximately 73% recorded once. Notes on the study in general: Among the twins, the vaccine T cell response reportedly seemed partly convergent and partly personalized.

The germline V gene encodes CDR1 WNHNN and CDR2 SYGVQD (reference sequence). The CDR3 loop spans 17 amino acids. V was shortened by 4 bases and J by 2 bases, with 18 bases between the two germline ends. The source material was T cells from blood (PBMCs), unsorted or a sorted subset (not recorded which), sampled before or after yellow fever vaccination (not recorded which). The receptor comes from a young woman who received the yellow fever vaccine. The rearrangement joins TRBV10-1 to TRBJ1-5; D not resolved. CDR3 sequence reads: CASSVRVRGVGNQPQHF. CDR3 coding DNA: TGCGCCAGCAGTGTTCGTGTCCGTGGGGTAGGCAATCAGCCCCAGCATTTT.